This T cell receptor (beta chain) was found in a study of cytomegalovirus exposure and HLA in healthy donors. The CDR3 sequence is 15 residues long. V was pared by 0 bases and J by 4 bases, with 11 bases between. The germline gives CDR1 SGHRS, CDR2 YFSETQ. Amplification used 60 Vbeta primers and 13 Jbeta primers. The protocol was immunoSEQ multiplex PCR, while the TCRdb copy is restricted to in-frame clones and leaves out a portion. The sample shows 150,000 to 200,000 clones, around four fifths of them seen only once. This clone was observed a few times. This sequence was found in a woman in her thirties in good health and CMV-seronegative. Sequencing used PBMCs. The J gene is TRBJ2-1, the V gene TRBV5-1; the D gene is possibly TRBD2 (6 bases). The CDR3 DNA reads as TGCGCCAGCAGCTTGGAGGTAGCGGCATACAATGAGCAGTTCTTC. The encoded protein is CASSLEVAAYNEQFF.